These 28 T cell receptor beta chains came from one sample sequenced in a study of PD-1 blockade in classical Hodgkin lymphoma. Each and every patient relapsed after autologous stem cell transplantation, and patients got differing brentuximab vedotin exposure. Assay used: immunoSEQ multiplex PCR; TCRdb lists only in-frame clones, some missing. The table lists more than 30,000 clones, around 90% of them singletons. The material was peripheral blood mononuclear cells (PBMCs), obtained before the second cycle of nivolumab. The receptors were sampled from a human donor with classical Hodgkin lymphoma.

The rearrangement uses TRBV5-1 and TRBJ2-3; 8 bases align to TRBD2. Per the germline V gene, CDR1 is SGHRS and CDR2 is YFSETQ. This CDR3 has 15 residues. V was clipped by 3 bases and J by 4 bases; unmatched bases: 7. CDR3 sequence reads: CASSYGGLGADTQYF. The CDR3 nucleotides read TGCGCCAGCAGCTATGGGGGACTAGGTGCAGATACGCAGTATTTT.

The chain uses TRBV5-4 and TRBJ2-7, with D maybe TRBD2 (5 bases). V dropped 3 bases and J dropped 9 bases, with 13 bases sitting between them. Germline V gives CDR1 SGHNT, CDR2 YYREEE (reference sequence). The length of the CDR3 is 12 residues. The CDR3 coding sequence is TGTGCCAGCAGCTCGCAGGATCGGGGGCAGTACTTC. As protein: CASSSQDRGQYF.

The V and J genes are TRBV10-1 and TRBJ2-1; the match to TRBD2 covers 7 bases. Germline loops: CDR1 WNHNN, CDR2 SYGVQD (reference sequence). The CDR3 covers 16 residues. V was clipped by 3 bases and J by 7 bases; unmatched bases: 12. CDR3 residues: CASSDPSGGRKNEQFF. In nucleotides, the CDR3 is TGCGCCAGCAGTGACCCTTCGGGCGGGAGAAAAAATGAGCAGTTCTTC.

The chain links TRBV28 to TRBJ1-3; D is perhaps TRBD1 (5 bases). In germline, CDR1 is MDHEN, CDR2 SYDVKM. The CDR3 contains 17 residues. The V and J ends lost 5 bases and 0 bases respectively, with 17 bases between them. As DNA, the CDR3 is TGTGCCAGCAGTCCAGGGCACGGGGGATTCTCTGGAAACACCATATATTTT. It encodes CASSPGHGGFSGNTIYF.

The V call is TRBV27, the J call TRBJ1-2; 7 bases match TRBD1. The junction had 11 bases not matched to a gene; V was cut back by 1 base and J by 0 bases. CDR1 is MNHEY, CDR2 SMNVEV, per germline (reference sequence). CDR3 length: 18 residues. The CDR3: CASSLFRYRQGTNYGYTF. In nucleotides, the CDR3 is TGTGCCAGCAGTTTATTTCGCTACCGACAGGGTACTAACTATGGCTACACCTTC.

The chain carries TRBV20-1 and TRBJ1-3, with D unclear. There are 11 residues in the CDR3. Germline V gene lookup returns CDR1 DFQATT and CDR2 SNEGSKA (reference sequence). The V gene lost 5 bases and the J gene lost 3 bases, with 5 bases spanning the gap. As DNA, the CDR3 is TGCAGTGCTGTATATGGAAACACCATATATTTT. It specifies CSAVYGNTIYF.

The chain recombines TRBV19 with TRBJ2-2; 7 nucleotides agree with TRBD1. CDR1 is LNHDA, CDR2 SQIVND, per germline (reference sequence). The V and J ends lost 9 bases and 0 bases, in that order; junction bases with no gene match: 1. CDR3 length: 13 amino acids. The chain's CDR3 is CASGTANTGELFF. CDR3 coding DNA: TGTGCCAGCGGGACAGCGAACACCGGGGAGCTGTTTTTT.

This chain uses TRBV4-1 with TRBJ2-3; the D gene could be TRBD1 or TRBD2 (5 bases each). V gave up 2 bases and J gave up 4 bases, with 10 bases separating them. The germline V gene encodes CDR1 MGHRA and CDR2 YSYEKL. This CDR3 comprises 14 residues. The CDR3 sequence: CASSQKGRADTQYF. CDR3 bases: TGCGCCAGCAGCCAAAAGGGGCGGGCAGATACGCAGTATTTT.

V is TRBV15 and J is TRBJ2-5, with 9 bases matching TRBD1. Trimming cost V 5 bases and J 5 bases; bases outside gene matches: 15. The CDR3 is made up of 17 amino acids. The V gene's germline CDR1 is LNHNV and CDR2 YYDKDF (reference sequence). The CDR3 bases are TGTGCCACCAGCGGGTTGGACAGGGGTCTATACGTGGAGACCCAGTACTTC. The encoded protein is CATSGLDRGLYVETQYF.

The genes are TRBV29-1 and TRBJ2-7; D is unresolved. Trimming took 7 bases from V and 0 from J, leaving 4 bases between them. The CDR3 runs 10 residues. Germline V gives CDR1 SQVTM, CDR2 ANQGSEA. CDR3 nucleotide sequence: TGCAGCGCCGGCTCCTACGAGCAGTACTTC. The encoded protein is CSAGSYEQYF.

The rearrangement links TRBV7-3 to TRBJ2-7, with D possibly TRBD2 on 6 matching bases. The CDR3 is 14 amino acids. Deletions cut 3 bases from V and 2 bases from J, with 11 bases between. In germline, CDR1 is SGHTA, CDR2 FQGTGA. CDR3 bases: TGTGCCAGCAGCTTGGGGGGAGGAACCTACGAGCAGTACTTC. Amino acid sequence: CASSLGGGTYEQYF.

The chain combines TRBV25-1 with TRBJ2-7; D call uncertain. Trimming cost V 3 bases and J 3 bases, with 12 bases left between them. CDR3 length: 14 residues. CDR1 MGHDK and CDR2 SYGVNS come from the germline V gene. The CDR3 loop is CASSDPRYGYEQYF. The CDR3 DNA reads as TGTGCCAGCAGTGATCCCCGGTATGGCTACGAGCAGTACTTC.

CDR3 DNA sequence: TGTGCCAGTAGTATAGGGGGGGTAGCCAAAAACATTCAGTACTTC. It is translated as CASSIGGVAKNIQYF. The chain joins TRBV19 to TRBJ2-4, with a possible D match to TRBD2 (6 bases). The CDR3 loop spans 15 amino acids. The germline V and J ends were trimmed by 1 base and 0 bases, with 7 bases remaining between them. CDR1 is LNHDA and CDR2 is SQIVND in the germline V gene (reference sequence).

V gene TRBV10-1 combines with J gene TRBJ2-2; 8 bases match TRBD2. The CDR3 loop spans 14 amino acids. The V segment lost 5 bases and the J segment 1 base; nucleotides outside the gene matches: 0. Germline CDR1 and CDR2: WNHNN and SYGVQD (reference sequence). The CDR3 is CASSTSGNTGELFF. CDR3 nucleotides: TGCGCCAGCAGTACTAGCGGGAACACCGGGGAGCTGTTTTTT.

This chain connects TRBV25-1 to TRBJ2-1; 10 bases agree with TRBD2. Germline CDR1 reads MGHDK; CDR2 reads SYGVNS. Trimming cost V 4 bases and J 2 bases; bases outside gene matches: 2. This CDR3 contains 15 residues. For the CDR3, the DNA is TGTGCCAGCAGTGTTACTAGCGGGACCTACAATGAGCAGTTCTTC. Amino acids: CASSVTSGTYNEQFF.

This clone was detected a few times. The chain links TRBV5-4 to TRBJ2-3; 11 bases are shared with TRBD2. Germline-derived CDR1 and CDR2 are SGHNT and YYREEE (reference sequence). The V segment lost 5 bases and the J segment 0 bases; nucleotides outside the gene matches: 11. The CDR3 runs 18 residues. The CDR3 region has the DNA TGTGCCAGCAGGATAGGACTAGCGGGCGTATCTAGCACAGATACGCAGTATTTT. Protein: CASRIGLAGVSSTDTQYF.

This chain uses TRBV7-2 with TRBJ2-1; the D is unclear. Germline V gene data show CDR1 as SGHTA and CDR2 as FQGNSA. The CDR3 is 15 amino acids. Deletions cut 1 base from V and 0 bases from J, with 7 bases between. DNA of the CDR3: TGTGCCAGCAGCTTAGAGGGATACTCCTACAATGAGCAGTTCTTC. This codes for CASSLEGYSYNEQFF.

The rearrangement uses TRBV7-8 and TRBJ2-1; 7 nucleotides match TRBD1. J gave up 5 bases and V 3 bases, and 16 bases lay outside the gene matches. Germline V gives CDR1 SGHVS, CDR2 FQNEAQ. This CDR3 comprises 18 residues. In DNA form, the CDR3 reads TGTGCCAGCAGCTTTTCCTTCTCCAGGGGGAGTGGGGACAATGAGCAGTTCTTC. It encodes CASSFSFSRGSGDNEQFF.

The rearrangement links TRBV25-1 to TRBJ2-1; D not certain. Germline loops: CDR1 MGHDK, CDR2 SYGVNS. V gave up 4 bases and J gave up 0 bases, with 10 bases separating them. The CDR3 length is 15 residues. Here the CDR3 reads CASSVSMLSYNEQFF. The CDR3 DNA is TGTGCCAGCAGTGTGTCCATGCTCTCCTACAATGAGCAGTTCTTC.

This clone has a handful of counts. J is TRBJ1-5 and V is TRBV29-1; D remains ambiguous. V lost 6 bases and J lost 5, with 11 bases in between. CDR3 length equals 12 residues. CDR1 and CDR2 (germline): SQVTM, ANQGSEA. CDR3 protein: CSVGDLHQPQHF. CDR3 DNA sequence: TGCAGCGTCGGGGATTTGCATCAGCCCCAGCATTTT.

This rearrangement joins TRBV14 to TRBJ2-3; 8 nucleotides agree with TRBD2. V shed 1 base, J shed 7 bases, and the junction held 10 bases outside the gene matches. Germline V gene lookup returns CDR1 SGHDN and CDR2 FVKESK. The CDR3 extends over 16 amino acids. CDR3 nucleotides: TGTGCCAGCAGCCAAGCTGGGACTAGTGCGGGAAATACGCAGTATTTT. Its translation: CASSQAGTSAGNTQYF.

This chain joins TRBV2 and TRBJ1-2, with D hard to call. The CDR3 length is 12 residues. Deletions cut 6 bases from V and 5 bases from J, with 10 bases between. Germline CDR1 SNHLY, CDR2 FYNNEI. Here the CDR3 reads CASRQRRYGYTF. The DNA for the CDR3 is TGTGCCAGCAGACAAAGAAGATATGGCTACACCTTC.

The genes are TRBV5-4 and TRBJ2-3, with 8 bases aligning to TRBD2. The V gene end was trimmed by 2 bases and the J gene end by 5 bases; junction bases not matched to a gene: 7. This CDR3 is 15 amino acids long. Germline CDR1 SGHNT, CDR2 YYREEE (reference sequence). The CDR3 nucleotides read TGTGCCAGCAGCTTTCGGGGGGGGAGTGGAGATACGCAGTATTTT. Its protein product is CASSFRGGSGDTQYF.

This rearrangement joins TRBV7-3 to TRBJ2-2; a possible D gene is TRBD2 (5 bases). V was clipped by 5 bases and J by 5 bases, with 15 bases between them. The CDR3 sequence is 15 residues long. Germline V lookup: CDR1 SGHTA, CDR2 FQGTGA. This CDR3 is CASSQSRGWTGELFF. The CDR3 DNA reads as TGTGCCAGCAGCCAAAGTCGGGGTTGGACCGGGGAGCTGTTTTTT. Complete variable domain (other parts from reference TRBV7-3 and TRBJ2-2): GAGVSQTPSNKVTEKGKYVELRCDPISGHTALYWYRQSLGQGPEFLIYFQGTGAADDSGLPNDRFFAVRPEGSVSTLKIQRTERGDSAVYLCASSQSRGWTGELFFGEGSRLTVL.

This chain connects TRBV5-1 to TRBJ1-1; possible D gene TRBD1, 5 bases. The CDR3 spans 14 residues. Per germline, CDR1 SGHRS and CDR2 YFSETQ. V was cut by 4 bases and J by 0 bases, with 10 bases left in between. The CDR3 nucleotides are TGCGCCAGCAGCCTCGGGACCATGAACACTGAAGCTTTCTTT. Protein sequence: CASSLGTMNTEAFF. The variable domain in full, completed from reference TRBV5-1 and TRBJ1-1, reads KAGVTQTPRYLIKTRGQQVTLSCSPISGHRSVSWYQQTPGQGLQFLFEYFSETQRNKGNFPGRFSGRQFSNSRSEMNVSTLELGDSALYLCASSLGTMNTEAFFGQGTRLTVV.

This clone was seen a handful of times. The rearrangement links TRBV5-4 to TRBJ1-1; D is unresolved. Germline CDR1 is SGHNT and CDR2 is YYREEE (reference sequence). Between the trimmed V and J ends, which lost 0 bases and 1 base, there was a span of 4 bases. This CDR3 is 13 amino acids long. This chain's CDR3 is CASSLDENTEAFF. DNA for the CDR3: TGTGCCAGCAGCTTGGATGAGAACACTGAAGCTTTCTTT.

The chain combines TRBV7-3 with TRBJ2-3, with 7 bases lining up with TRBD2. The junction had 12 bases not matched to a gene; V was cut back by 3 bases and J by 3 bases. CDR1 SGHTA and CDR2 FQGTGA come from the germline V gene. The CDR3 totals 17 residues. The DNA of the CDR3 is TGTGCCAGCAGCTTGAGTGGGGGAGGGCCTAGGACAGATACGCAGTATTTT. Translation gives CASSLSGGGPRTDTQYF. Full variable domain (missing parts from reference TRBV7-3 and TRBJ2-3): GAGVSQTPSNKVTEKGKYVELRCDPISGHTALYWYRQSLGQGPEFLIYFQGTGAADDSGLPNDRFFAVRPEGSVSTLKIQRTERGDSAVYLCASSLSGGGPRTDTQYFGPGTRLTVL.

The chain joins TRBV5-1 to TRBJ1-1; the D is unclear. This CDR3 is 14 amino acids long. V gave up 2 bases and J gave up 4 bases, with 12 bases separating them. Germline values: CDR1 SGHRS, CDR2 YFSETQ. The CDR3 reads CASSLGSGATEAFF. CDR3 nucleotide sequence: TGCGCCAGCAGCTTAGGGTCAGGAGCCACTGAAGCTTTCTTT. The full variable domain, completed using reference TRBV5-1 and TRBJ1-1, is KAGVTQTPRYLIKTRGQQVTLSCSPISGHRSVSWYQQTPGQGLQFLFEYFSETQRNKGNFPGRFSGRQFSNSRSEMNVSTLELGDSALYLCASSLGSGATEAFFGQGTRLTVV.